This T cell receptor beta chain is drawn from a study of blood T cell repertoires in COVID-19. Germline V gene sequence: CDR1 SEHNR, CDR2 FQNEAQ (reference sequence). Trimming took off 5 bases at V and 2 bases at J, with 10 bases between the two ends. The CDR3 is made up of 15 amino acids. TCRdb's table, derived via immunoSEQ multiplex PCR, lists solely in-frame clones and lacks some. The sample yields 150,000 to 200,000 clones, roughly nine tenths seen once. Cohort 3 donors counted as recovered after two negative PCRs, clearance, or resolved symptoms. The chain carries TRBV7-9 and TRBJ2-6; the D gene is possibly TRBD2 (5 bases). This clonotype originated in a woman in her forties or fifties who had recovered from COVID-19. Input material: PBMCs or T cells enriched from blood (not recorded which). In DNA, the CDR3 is TGTGCCAGCAGCCACGCCGGGACTGGGGCCAACGTCCTGACTTTC. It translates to CASSHAGTGANVLTF.